This note documents a single TCR beta chain sequence. The source of the sample is a study of blood T cell repertoires in COVID-19. Looking at the study overall: Some COVID-19 samples were acute and others convalescent; all came from the United States, Italy and Spain. PBMCs, B-cell-depleted T cells, or T cells were the source of the cDNA or gDNA that made up the material.

Ages ranged from about 18 to 89 years, with residence in around 24 US areas. Each participant's cohort was designated according to participant-reported clinical history. This CDR3 is built from 14 residues. The germline CDR1 and CDR2 sequences are SGDLS and YYNGEE. The germline V and J ends were trimmed by 2 bases and 6 bases, with 11 bases remaining between them. The method was immunoSEQ multiplex PCR; TCRdb's version includes in-frame clones alone and lacks a portion of them. Among under 65,000 clones listed, around 73% were seen once. The rearrangement joins TRBV9 to TRBJ2-2; D is uncertain. The receptor comes from a woman aged 45-60 years with acute COVID-19. Sample: PBMCs or T cells enriched from blood (not recorded which). The CDR3 spells CASSVPGSAGELFF. CDR3 nucleotide sequence: TGTGCCAGCAGCGTCCCAGGCAGTGCCGGGGAGCTGTTTTTT.